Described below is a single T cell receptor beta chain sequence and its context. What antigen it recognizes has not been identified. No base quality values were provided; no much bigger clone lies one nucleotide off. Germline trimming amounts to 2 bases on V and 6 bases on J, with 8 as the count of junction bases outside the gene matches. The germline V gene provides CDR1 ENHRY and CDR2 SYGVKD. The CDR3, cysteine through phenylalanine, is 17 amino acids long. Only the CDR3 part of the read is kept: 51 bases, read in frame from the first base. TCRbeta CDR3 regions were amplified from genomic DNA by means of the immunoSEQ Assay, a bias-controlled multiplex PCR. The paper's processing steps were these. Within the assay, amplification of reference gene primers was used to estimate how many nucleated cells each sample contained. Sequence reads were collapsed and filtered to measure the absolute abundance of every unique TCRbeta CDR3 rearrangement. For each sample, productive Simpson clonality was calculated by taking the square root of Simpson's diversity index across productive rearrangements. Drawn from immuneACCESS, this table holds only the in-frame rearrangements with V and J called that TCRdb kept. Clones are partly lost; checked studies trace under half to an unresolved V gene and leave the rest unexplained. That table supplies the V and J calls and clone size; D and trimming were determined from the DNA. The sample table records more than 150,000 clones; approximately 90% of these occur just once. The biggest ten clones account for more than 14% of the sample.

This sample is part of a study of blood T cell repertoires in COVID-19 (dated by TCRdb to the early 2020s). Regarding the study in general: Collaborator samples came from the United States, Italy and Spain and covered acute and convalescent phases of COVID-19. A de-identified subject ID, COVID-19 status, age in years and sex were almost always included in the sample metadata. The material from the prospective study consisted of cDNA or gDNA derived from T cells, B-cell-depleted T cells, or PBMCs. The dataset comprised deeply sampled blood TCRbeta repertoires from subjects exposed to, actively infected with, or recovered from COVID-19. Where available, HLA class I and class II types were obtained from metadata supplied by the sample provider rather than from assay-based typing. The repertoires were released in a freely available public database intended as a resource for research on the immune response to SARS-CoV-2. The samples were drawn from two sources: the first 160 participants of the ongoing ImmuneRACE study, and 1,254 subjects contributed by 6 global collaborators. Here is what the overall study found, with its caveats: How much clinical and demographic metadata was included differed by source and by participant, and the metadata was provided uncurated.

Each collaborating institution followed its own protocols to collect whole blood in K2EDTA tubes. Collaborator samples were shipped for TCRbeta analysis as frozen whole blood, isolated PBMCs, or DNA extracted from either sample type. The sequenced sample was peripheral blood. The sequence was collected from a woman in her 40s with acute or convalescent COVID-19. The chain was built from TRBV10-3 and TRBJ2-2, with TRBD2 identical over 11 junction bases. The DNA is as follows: TGTGCCATCAGTGAGACTAGCGGGGGCGAGTTGGCCGGGGAGCTGTTTTTT. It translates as CAISETSGGELAGELFF.